This entry describes one TCR beta chain. This entry belongs to a study of blood T cell repertoires in COVID-19. Study overall: Specimens from acute and convalescent COVID-19 originated in the United States, Italy and Spain.

Original processing methods: By means of reference gene primer amplification, nucleated cell counts were estimated. Only in-frame clones appear in the TCRdb table, and some are missing; sequencing was by immunoSEQ multiplex PCR. The DNA gave D and trimming, while V, J and clone size come from that table. The data hold a few hundred thousand clones, with about 89% observed a single time. Germline CDR1 GTSNPN, CDR2 SVGIG (reference sequence). This CDR3 is 14 amino acids long. V lost 5 bases, J lost 13 bases, and 23 bases lay in between. This chain joins TRBV30 and TRBJ1-4; TRBD1 might be the D (6 bases). The sample taken for sequencing was peripheral blood. The receptor's source is a man in his forties or fifties who had recovered from COVID-19. The CDR3 region is CAWGYGTRLKGLFF. The DNA for the CDR3 is TGTGCCTGGGGATACGGGACACGGTTGAAAGGACTGTTTTTT.